One and the same sample provided the 5 T cell receptor beta chains below, sequenced in a study of post-analysis software for immune sequencing data. General study results and limits: Compared with controls, patients had more of about 5 TRBV segments, including TRBV5-6, TRBV5-1 and TRBV20-1.

The TCR beta cDNA libraries contained unique molecular identifiers. TCRdb re-called the PCR reads with MiXCR, one entry per CDR3 protein. This sample carries about 260,000 distinct CDR3 sequences, roughly a third of them seen once, and the ten largest clones take around 5.2%. Their specific antigens are unknown. The sample was blood. These receptors all come from a girl aged 5-17 years with multiple sclerosis.

This clonotype has at least ten counts. V is TRBV2 and J is TRBJ1-2; D is ambiguous. Germline CDR1 reads SNHLY; CDR2 reads FYNNEI. The CDR3 loop spans 13 amino acids. V dropped 5 bases and J dropped 0 bases, with 7 bases sitting between them. As DNA, the CDR3 is TGTGCCAGCAGTCTTGGGACTAACTATGGCTACACCTTC. This gives the protein CASSLGTNYGYTF.

This chain connects TRBV7-8 to TRBJ2-4, with 7 bases lining up with TRBD2. The closer fit of TRBJ2-7 to the DNA end suggests the J call may be wrong. This CDR3 spans 14 amino acids. Germline V CDR1 and CDR2: SGHVS, FQNEAQ. CDR3 amino acids: CASSLQAGPYEQYF. CDR3 DNA sequence: TGTGCCAGCAGCTTACAAGCGGGGCCCTACGAGCAGTACTTC.

This clonotype occurred many times. The chain employs TRBV7-9 and TRBJ2-5; possible D gene TRBD2, 7 bases. Trimming stripped 0 bases from V and 5 bases from J, with 13 bases between. There are 15 residues in the CDR3. Per germline, CDR1 SEHNR and CDR2 FQNEAQ (reference sequence). The CDR3 region has the DNA TGTGCCAGCAGCTTAGCCCCGGGGGGCCAGGAGACCCAGTACTTC. Translated, it gives CASSLAPGGQETQYF.

The chain joins TRBV20-1 to TRBJ1-1, with D unresolved. The V end was cut by 1 base, the J end by 5 bases, with 11 bases between. The CDR3 is made up of 13 amino acids. The germline V gene encodes CDR1 DFQATT and CDR2 SNEGSKA (reference sequence). The CDR3 spells CSARGPDRTEAFF. CDR3 nucleotide sequence: TGCAGTGCTAGAGGTCCCGATAGGACTGAAGCTTTCTTT.

The rearrangement joins TRBV27 to TRBJ1-2; D is ambiguous. The germline V gene has CDR1 MNHEY and CDR2 SMNVEV (reference sequence). CDR3 length equals 14 residues. The ends were cut back, 2 bases at V and 5 bases at J, with 12 bases in the middle. The CDR3 bases are TGTGCCAGCAGTTTAGGTTATGGATCTTATGGCTACACCTTC. This sequence encodes CASSLGYGSYGYTF.